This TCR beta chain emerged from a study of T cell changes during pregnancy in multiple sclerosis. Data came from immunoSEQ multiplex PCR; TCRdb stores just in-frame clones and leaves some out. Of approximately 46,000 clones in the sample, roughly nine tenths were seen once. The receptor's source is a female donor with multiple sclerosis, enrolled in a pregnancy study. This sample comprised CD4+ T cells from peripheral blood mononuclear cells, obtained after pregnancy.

The CDR3 region has the DNA TGTGCCAGCAGTTCGGGTTACACCGGGGAGCTGTTTTTT. This gives the protein CASSSGYTGELFF. The chain uses TRBV6-4 and TRBJ2-2; no reliable D call. V lost 5 bases and J lost 3, with 7 bases in between. Germline-derived CDR1 and CDR2 are MRHNA and SNTAGT. This CDR3 is built from 13 residues.